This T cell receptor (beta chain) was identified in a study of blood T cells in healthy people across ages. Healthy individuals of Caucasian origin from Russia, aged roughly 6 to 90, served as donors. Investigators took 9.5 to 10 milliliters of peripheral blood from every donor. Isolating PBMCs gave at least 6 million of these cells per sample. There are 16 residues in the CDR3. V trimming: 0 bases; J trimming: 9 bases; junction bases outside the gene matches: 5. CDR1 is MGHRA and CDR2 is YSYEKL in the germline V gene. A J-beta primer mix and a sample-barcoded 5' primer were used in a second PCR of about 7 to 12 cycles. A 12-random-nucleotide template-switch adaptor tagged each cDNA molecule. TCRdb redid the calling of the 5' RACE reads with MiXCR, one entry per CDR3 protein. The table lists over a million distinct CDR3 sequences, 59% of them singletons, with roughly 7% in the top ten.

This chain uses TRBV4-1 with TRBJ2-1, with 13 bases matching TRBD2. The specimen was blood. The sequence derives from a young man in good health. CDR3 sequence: CASSQEGLAGSLEQFF. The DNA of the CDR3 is TGCGCCAGCAGCCAAGAGGGACTAGCGGGGTCTCTTGAGCAGTTCTTC.